This T cell receptor (beta chain) was profiled in a study of cytomegalovirus exposure and HLA in healthy donors. Concerning this clone itself: The antigen remains unidentified.

This CDR3 is built from 14 residues. Germline-derived CDR1 and CDR2 are SGHNT and YENEEA. V was cut by 5 bases and J by 5 bases, with 16 bases left in between. A multiplex PCR was run with 60 Vbeta primers and 13 Jbeta primers. Profiling relied on immunoSEQ multiplex PCR, and the TCRdb table lists in-frame clones only, not all of them. The sample consists of 200,000 to 300,000 clones, roughly 80% of them appearing once. Points from the study as a whole: Published work reported that the classifier diagnosed cytomegalovirus status with high specificity and sensitivity.

The chain recombines TRBV11-3 with TRBJ2-7; D possibly corresponds to TRBD2 (6 bases). This receptor was taken from a middle-aged woman in good health and CMV-seropositive. Sequenced material: PBMCs. CDR3 nucleotide sequence: TGTGCCAGCAGCCGACGGGACTCCCAAGACGAGCAGTACTTC. Residues: CASSRRDSQDEQYF.